The clone carrying this T cell receptor beta chain was observed a few times. The data were taken from a study of T cell responses to AZD1222 COVID-19 vaccine. Looked up from germline, CDR1 is SGHRS and CDR2 is YFSETQ. V lost 0 bases and J 5 bases, leaving 8 bases between the germline ends. This CDR3 is 13 amino acids long. Profiled with immunoSEQ multiplex PCR; TCRdb holds only in-frame clones, not every one. This sample carries some 100,000 clones, roughly 88% of them seen once, and the ten largest clones take approximately 15%. This TCR came from an adult in good health. The material was peripheral blood, obtained on day 0 of AZD1222 vaccination. V and J are TRBV5-1 and TRBJ1-2; D gene unclear. The CDR3 DNA reads TGCGCCAGCAGCTTGGAGCTAGGGTATGGCTACACCTTC. Residues: CASSLELGYGYTF. The entire variable domain, with the rest obtained from reference TRBV5-1 and TRBJ1-2, is as follows: KAGVTQTPRYLIKTRGQQVTLSCSPISGHRSVSWYQQTPGQGLQFLFEYFSETQRNKGNFPGRFSGRQFSNSRSEMNVSTLELGDSALYLCASSLELGYGYTFGSGTRLTVV.